The present T cell receptor beta chain was sequenced within a study of blood T cells in healthy people across ages. Study findings and constraints: Changes seen in expanded clonotypes were possibly confounded by donor CMV status left unknown. Long-lived donors exceeded aged donors in naive CD4+ cells and diversity.

Samples each had at least 6 micrograms of total RNA extracted. Sample-barcoded 5' priming and a J-beta primer mix drove a second PCR of about 7 to 11 cycles. One entry per CDR3 protein results from TCRdb running MiXCR on the 5' RACE reads. There are roughly 1,500,000 distinct CDR3 sequences in the sample; roughly 40% occur only once, and less than 8% lies in the top ten. Comment on this clonotype: The target antigen is unknown.

V was clipped by 10 bases and J by 8 bases, with 19 bases between them. This CDR3 spans 13 amino acids. Germline V lookup: CDR1 SNHLY, CDR2 FYNNEI. V and J are TRBV2 and TRBJ2-3, with D tentatively TRBD1 (5 bases). The TCR was taken from a woman aged 18-30 years in good health. The specimen was blood. The CDR3 DNA sequence: TGTGCCATCCTTGGAACTGCGCAGGGTACGCAGTATTTT. Residues: CAILGTAQGTQYF.